This T cell receptor beta chain originates from a study of tumor and adjacent non-tumor tissue in lung cancer. The germline V gene encodes CDR1 MNHEY and CDR2 SVGEGT. This CDR3 comprises 14 residues. No cell sorting was done before RNA was extracted from the tissue. TCRbeta libraries were built with three rounds of nested PCR, modified from ARM-PCR. TCRdb called the multiplex PCR reads again in MiXCR, with one record for every CDR3 protein. This sample has approximately 79,000 distinct CDR3 sequences, with approximately 77% found just once. Of note for this clonotype: An end of the junction does not agree with germline; a read error may underlie this.

The sequence derives from a woman between 35 and 50 years old with non-small cell lung cancer. Sequencing was carried out using lung tumor tissue. The chain recombines TRBV6-2 or TRBV6-3 with TRBJ2-1; 8 bases agree with TRBD2. CDR3 region: CASRRAGAYNGQFF. DNA of the CDR3: TGTGCCAGCAGACGAGCGGGGGCCTACAATGGGCAGTTCTTC.